Shown below are 2 T cell receptor beta chains from a single sample sequenced in a study of T cell repertoires in ileal Crohn's disease. Data came from immunoSEQ multiplex PCR; TCRdb stores just in-frame clones and leaves some out. The sample records about 15,000 clones, 80% being singletons. Specimen: ileal tissue. The receptors here all came from an adult with Crohn's disease.

This clone was counted between two and nine times. V and J are TRBV19 and TRBJ1-2; TRBD1 matches at 8 bases. The trim removed 6 bases at V and 8 bases at J, leaving 14 bases unmatched. The CDR3 spans 15 residues. The germline V gene encodes CDR1 LNHDA and CDR2 SQIVND (reference sequence). The CDR3 loop is CASSPTIGQGGGYTF. The DNA for the CDR3 is TGTGCCAGTAGCCCCACTATCGGACAGGGTGGCGGCTACACCTTC. Based on the CDR3 plus reference TRBV19 and TRBJ1-2, the full variable domain is DGGITQSPKYLFRKEGQNVTLSCEQNLNHDAMYWYRQDPGQGLRLIYYSQIVNDFQKGDIAEGYSVSREKKESFPLTVTSAQKNPTAFYLCASSPTIGQGGGYTFGSGTRLTVV.

The chain joins TRBV9 to TRBJ2-1; the match to TRBD2 covers 10 bases. Germline V lookup: CDR1 SGDLS, CDR2 YYNGEE. Trimming took 0 bases from V and 5 from J; bases not matched to a gene: 14. The CDR3 covers 19 residues. CDR3 DNA sequence: TGTGCCAGCAGCGTAGCCCCGCTGAGCGGGGGGGCCGTTGACAATGAGCAGTTCTTC. Translating it yields CASSVAPLSGGAVDNEQFF.